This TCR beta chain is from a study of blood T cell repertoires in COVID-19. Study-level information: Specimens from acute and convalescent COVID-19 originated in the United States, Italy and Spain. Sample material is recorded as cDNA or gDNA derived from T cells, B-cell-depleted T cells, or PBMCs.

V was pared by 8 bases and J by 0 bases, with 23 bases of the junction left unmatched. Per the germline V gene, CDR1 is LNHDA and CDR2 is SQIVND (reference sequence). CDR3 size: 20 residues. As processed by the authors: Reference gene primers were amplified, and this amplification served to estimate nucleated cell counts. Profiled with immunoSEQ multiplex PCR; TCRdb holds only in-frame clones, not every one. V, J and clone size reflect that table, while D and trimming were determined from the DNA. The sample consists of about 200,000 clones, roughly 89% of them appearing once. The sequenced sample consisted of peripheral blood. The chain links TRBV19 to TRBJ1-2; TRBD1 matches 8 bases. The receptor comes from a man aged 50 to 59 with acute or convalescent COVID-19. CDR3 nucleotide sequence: TGTGCCAGTTTGGCAACTATGTCTTCGACAGGGGCCCTAGCTAACTATGGCTACACCTTC. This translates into CASLATMSSTGALANYGYTF.